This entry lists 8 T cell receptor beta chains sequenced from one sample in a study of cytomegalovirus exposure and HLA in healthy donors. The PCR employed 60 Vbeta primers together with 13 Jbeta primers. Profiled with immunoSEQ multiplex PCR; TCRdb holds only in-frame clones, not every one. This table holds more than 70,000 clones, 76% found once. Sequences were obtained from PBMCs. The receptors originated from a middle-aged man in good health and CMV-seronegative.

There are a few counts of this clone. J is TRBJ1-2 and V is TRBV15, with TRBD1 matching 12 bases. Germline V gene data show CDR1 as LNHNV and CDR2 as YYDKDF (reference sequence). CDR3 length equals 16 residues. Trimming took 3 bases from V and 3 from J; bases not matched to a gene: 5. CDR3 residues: CATSRGTGGGHYGYTF. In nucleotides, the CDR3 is TGTGCCACCAGCAGGGGGACAGGGGGCGGTCACTATGGCTACACCTTC.

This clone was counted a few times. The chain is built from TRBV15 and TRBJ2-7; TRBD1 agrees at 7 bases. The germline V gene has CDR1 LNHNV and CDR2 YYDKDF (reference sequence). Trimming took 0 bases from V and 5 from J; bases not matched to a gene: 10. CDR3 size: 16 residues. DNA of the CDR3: TGTGCCACCAGCAGAGATTCGGGCAGGGGGTACGACGAGCAGTACTTC. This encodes CATSRDSGRGYDEQYF.

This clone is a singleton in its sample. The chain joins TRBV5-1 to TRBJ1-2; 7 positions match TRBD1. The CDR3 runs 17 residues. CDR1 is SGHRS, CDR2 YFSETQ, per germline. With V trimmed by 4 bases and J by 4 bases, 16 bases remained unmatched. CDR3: CASSPNPQGQLSYGYTF. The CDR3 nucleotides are TGCGCCAGCAGCCCCAATCCACAGGGGCAACTCAGCTATGGCTACACCTTC.

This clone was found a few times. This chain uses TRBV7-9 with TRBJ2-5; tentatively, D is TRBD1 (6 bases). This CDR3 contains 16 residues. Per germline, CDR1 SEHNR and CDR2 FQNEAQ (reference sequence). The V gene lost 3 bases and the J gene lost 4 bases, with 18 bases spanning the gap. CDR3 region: CASSFVQGILRETQYF. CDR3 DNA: TGTGCCAGCAGCTTTGTGCAGGGGATTTTAAGAGAGACCCAGTACTTC. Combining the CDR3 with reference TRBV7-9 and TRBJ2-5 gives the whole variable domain DTGVSQNPRHKITKRGQNVTFRCDPISEHNRLYWYRQTLGQGPEFLTYFQNEAQLEKSRLLSDRFSAERPKGSFSTLEIQRTEQGDSAMYLCASSFVQGILRETQYFGPGTRLLVL.

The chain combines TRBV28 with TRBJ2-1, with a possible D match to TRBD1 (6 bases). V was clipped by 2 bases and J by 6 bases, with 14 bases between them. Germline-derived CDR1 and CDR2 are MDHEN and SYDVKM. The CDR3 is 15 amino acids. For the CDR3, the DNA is TGTGCCAGCAGTTTAACAGGGAGAGTGAGCAATGAGCAGTTCTTC. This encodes CASSLTGRVSNEQFF.

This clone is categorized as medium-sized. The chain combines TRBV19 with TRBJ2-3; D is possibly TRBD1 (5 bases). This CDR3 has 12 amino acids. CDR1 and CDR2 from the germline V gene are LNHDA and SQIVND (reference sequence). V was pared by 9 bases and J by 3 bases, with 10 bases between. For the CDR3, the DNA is TGTGCCAGCAGACAGTCAACAGATACGCAGTATTTT. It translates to CASRQSTDTQYF.

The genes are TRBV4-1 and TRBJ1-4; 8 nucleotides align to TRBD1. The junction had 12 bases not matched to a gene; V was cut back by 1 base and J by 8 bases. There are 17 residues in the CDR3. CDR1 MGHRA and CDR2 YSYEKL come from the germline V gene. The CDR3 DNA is TGCGCCAGCAGCCAAGTAGGTTCCGGACAGGGATCAGAAAAACTGTTTTTT. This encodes CASSQVGSGQGSEKLFF.

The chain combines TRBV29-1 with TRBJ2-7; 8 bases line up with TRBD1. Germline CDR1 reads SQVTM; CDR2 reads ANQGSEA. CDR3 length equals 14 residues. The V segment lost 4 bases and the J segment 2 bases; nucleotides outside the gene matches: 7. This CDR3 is CSVGPGQETYEQYF. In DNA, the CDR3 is TGCAGCGTTGGACCGGGACAGGAGACCTACGAGCAGTACTTC.